This T cell receptor beta chain originates from a study of blood T cells in healthy people across ages. Germline-derived CDR1 and CDR2 are SGHAT and FQNNGV. This CDR3 spans 15 amino acids. This clonotype was counted a few times. Isolating PBMCs gave at least 6 million of these cells per sample. Alongside a J-beta primer mix, a sample-barcoded 5' primer served in a second PCR lasting 7 to 11 cycles. TCRdb re-derived calls from the 5' RACE reads in MiXCR, one entry per CDR3 protein. The data contain roughly 1.5 million distinct CDR3 sequences, roughly 43% of them singletons. This clonotype was obtained from a woman between 18 and 29 years old in good health. This sequence joins TRBV11-2 and TRBJ2-1; TRBD2 matches at 12 bases. Matching the DNA end better, TRBJ2-7 makes the J call doubtful. The sequenced material came from blood. In DNA, the CDR3 is TGTGCCAGCAGTTCTCTAGCGGGGGGGTACAATGAGCAGTACTTC. Translation gives CASSSLAGGYNEQYF.